This passage covers 27 T cell receptor beta chains from one sample sequenced in a study of CD8+ T cells in alopecia areata. Treatment defined: oral pan-JAK inhibitor, 5-10 mg twice daily. Sequencing templates came from extracted RNA that was reverse transcribed into cDNA. Generated by immunoSEQ multiplex PCR, the TCRdb table keeps only in-frame clones and is missing some. The table includes about 210,000 clones, less than 45% detected once. The sample here was CD4+ T cells sorted from blood, taken around week 36, from a patient treated with tofacitinib. These receptors all come from a human donor with alopecia areata.

J is TRBJ2-5 and V is TRBV5-1; possible D gene TRBD2, 6 bases. This CDR3 comprises 15 residues. Germline CDR1 reads SGHRS; CDR2 reads YFSETQ. V lost 2 bases, J lost 4 bases, and 15 bases lay in between. The CDR3 loop reads CASSFNSPGGETQYF. For the CDR3, the DNA is TGCGCCAGCAGCTTCAATTCACCCGGGGGAGAGACCCAGTACTTC.

This chain links TRBV5-6 with TRBJ1-2; D uncertain. This CDR3 has 15 residues. The germline V and J ends were trimmed by 4 bases and 2 bases, with 15 bases remaining between them. The V gene's germline CDR1 is SGHDT and CDR2 YYEEEE. In DNA form, the CDR3 reads TGTGCCAGCAGCGCCTATCCGTTACCCAACTATGGCTACACCTTC. This gives the protein CASSAYPLPNYGYTF.

This clone was seen more than once but under ten times. V gene TRBV27 combines with J gene TRBJ2-1; no definite D call. The CDR3 consists of 13 residues. V lost 5 bases to trimming and J lost 10 bases, with 15 bases between them. Germline CDR1 and CDR2: MNHEY and SMNVEV (reference sequence). The CDR3 nucleotides are TGTGCCAGCAGTAGTTACCCCGCTGGGGAGCAGTTCTTC. Translating it yields CASSSYPAGEQFF.

The chain has TRBV27 and TRBJ2-7, with D possibly matching TRBD2 (6 bases). Germline lookup yields CDR1 MNHEY and CDR2 SMNVEV (reference sequence). This CDR3 spans 15 amino acids. V dropped 7 bases and J dropped 2 bases, with 18 bases sitting between them. The CDR3 sequence is CASNPGGSGAYEQYF. In DNA, the CDR3 is TGTGCCAGCAACCCCGGAGGCTCGGGGGCCTACGAGCAGTACTTC.

Notes on this clone: A read error may account for a junction end that differs from germline. The chain links TRBV7-7 to TRBJ2-1; no firm D call. CDR1 and CDR2 (germline): SSHAT, FNYEAQ (reference sequence). CDR3 length: 13 residues. This CDR3 reads CASSLDGVHEQFF. The CDR3 DNA reads as TGTGCTAGCAGCTTAGATGGAGTCCATGAGCAGTTCTTC.

The V gene is TRBV30, the J gene TRBJ1-4, with D tentatively TRBD1 (5 bases). Germline V gives CDR1 GTSNPN, CDR2 SVGIG (reference sequence). The CDR3 spans 17 residues. V shed 2 bases and J shed 4 bases, with 20 bases lying between them. The DNA of the CDR3 is TGTGCCTGGAGTCGGACACTTACCGGGGGGGTTAATGAAAAACTGTTTTTT. Its protein product is CAWSRTLTGGVNEKLFF.

This clone showed up just a few times. A much larger clone differs by one base, so this may be a read error. The CDR3 nucleotides are TGTGCCAGCAGCTTTGGACTAGCGGGAGCAGATACGCAGTATTTT. Translation: CASSFGLAGADTQYF. This chain connects TRBV7-2 to TRBJ2-3; 13 bases line up with TRBD2. The CDR3 covers 15 residues. Looked up from germline, CDR1 is SGHTA and CDR2 is FQGNSA. V lost 3 bases, J lost 4 bases, and 1 base stayed unmatched.

The V gene is TRBV29-1, the J gene TRBJ2-7; 7 bases are shared with TRBD1. V gave up 7 bases and J gave up 4 bases; unmatched junction bases: 1. CDR1 SQVTM and CDR2 ANQGSEA come from the germline V gene. The CDR3 spans 10 residues. CDR3: CSARGYEQYF. In nucleotides, the CDR3 is TGCAGCGCCAGGGGGTACGAGCAGTACTTC.

The CDR3 here is CASSFTGGFENIQYF. DNA for the CDR3: TGCGCCAGCAGCTTTACAGGGGGATTTGAAAACATTCAGTACTTC. The V and J genes are TRBV5-1 and TRBJ2-4; TRBD1 matches at 8 bases. The CDR3 has 15 amino acids. Germline values: CDR1 SGHRS, CDR2 YFSETQ. Trimming cost V 2 bases and J 5 bases; bases outside gene matches: 6. Using reference TRBV5-1 and TRBJ2-4 for the parts outside the CDR3, the full variable domain is KAGVTQTPRYLIKTRGQQVTLSCSPISGHRSVSWYQQTPGQGLQFLFEYFSETQRNKGNFPGRFSGRQFSNSRSEMNVSTLELGDSALYLCASSFTGGFENIQYFGAGTRLSVL.

This rearrangement joins TRBV29-1 to TRBJ2-7, with 12 positions matching TRBD1. After removal of 6 bases from V and 7 bases from J, the junction contained 16 bases not matched to a gene. The V gene's germline CDR1 is SQVTM and CDR2 ANQGSEA. The CDR3 is 16 amino acids. The DNA of the CDR3 is TGCAGCGTAGACCGCTCCGGGACAGGGGGCCAGAGTGAGCAGTACTTC. It specifies CSVDRSGTGGQSEQYF.

This clone appeared a few times. This chain joins TRBV30 and TRBJ2-5; D unclear. The CDR3 contains 11 residues. Trimming left V 2 bases short and J 7 bases short, with 8 bases between. The germline V gene encodes CDR1 GTSNPN and CDR2 SVGIG (reference sequence). The CDR3 reads CAWSTGWTQYF. The DNA of the CDR3 is TGTGCCTGGAGTACGGGTTGGACCCAGTACTTC.

This rearrangement joins TRBV5-4 to TRBJ1-1, with no clear D. CDR1 SGHNT and CDR2 YYREEE come from the germline V gene (reference sequence). CDR3 length equals 13 residues. The germline V and J ends were trimmed by 1 base and 0 bases, with 4 bases remaining between them. In DNA, the CDR3 is TGTGCCAGCAGCTTGACGATGAACACTGAAGCTTTCTTT. Translation: CASSLTMNTEAFF.

This clone was seen more than once but under ten times. The chain has TRBV7-2 and TRBJ1-1; tentative D call: TRBD1 (5 bases). V lost 2 bases, J lost 4 bases, and 8 bases lay in between. The CDR3 sequence is 13 residues long. CDR1 is SGHTA, CDR2 FQGNSA, per germline. DNA of the CDR3: TGTGCCAGCAGCTTACAGGGCATCACTGAAGCTTTCTTT. Its translation: CASSLQGITEAFF.

This clone was seen only once. The chain combines TRBV29-1 with TRBJ1-1, with D perhaps matching TRBD1 (6 bases). Per germline, CDR1 SQVTM and CDR2 ANQGSEA. This CDR3 region has 13 residues. The V and J ends lost 7 bases and 6 bases respectively, with 18 bases between them. The CDR3 loop reads CSATGFPTAEAFF. In DNA form, the CDR3 reads TGCAGCGCGACAGGATTCCCTACTGCTGAAGCTTTCTTT.

There are a few counts of this clone. V and J are TRBV4-1 and TRBJ2-1; 9 bases map to TRBD2. The CDR3 spans 17 residues. Unmatched junction bases numbered 9, after V lost 3 bases and J lost 3 bases. Germline lookup yields CDR1 MGHRA and CDR2 YSYEKL. The CDR3 loop is CASSHFSGSGNYNEQFF. The CDR3 coding sequence is TGCGCCAGCAGCCACTTTAGCGGGAGTGGGAACTACAATGAGCAGTTCTTC.

This clone came up a few times. This sequence joins TRBV6-5 and TRBJ2-7, with a tentative D call TRBD1 (5 bases). V lost 0 bases, J lost 9 bases, and 15 bases lay in between. Per germline, CDR1 MNHEY and CDR2 SVGAGI. This CDR3 is 14 amino acids long. The CDR3 nucleotides are TGTGCCAGCAGTTACTCGAGCAGGGCGGAACGGCAGTACTTC. Protein: CASSYSSRAERQYF.

Here the CDR3 DNA reads TGTGCCAGCAGCTGGGAGGTAGCGGGACTGGATGAGCAGTTCTTC. This translates into CASSWEVAGLDEQFF. The chain recombines TRBV5-6 with TRBJ2-1, with 8 bases that match TRBD2. V lost 3 bases to trimming and J lost 8 bases; unmatched junction nucleotides: 10. Germline CDR1 and CDR2: SGHDT and YYEEEE. The CDR3 runs to 15 residues. The variable domain in full, completed from reference TRBV5-6 and TRBJ2-1, reads DAGVTQSPTHLIKTRGQQVTLRCSPKSGHDTVSWYQQALGQGPQFIFQYYEEEERQRGNFPDRFSGHQFPNYSSELNVNALLLGDSALYLCASSWEVAGLDEQFFGPGTRLTVL.

This clone occurred a few times. The chain joins TRBV7-2 to TRBJ2-5, with D perhaps TRBD2 (5 bases). The V gene lost 3 bases and the J gene lost 5 bases, with 13 bases spanning the gap. In germline, CDR1 is SGHTA, CDR2 FQGNSA. This CDR3 is built from 14 residues. CDR3 nucleotides: TGTGCCAGCAGCTTCGATTTAGGCGGGGAGACCCAGTACTTC. Its translation: CASSFDLGGETQYF. Supplemented by reference TRBV7-2 and TRBJ2-5, the full variable domain reads GAGVSQSPSNKVTEKGKDVELRCDPISGHTALYWYRQSLGQGLEFLIYFQGNSAPDKSGLPSDRFSAERTGGSVSTLTIQRTQQEDSAVYLCASSFDLGGETQYFGPGTRLLVL.

This clone was counted a few times. This rearrangement joins TRBV19 to TRBJ2-3, with D uncertain. Trimming stripped 4 bases from V and 2 bases from J, with 13 bases between. The CDR3 extends over 15 amino acids. From germline, CDR1 is LNHDA and CDR2 SQIVND (reference sequence). CDR3 region: CASSSKLLPTDTQYF. CDR3 in DNA: TGTGCCAGTAGTAGCAAGCTTTTACCCACAGATACGCAGTATTTT.

The chain couples TRBV6-5 to TRBJ2-7; D may be TRBD1 or TRBD2 (5 bases each). From germline, CDR1 is MNHEY and CDR2 SVGAGI. The CDR3 is 15 amino acids. The V and J ends lost 6 bases and 0 bases respectively, with 15 bases between them. The CDR3 is CASRMSPGTSYEQYF. CDR3 coding DNA: TGTGCCAGCAGGATGTCTCCCGGGACCTCCTACGAGCAGTACTTC.

This clone was counted a few times. The gene calls are TRBV2 and TRBJ2-6; 9 bases line up with TRBD1. Looked up from germline, CDR1 is SNHLY and CDR2 is FYNNEI. The CDR3 is 17 residues long. J lost 4 bases, V lost 5 bases, and 9 bases had no gene match. CDR3 sequence reads: CASSKSDRGSGANVLTF. CDR3 coding DNA: TGTGCCAGCAGTAAATCCGACAGGGGGTCCGGGGCCAACGTCCTGACTTTC.

This clone was counted only a few times. The chain couples TRBV7-2 to TRBJ2-1; TRBD2 agrees at 10 bases. Trimming cost V 1 base and J 7 bases; bases outside gene matches: 7. The CDR3 has 16 residues. Germline V gives CDR1 SGHTA, CDR2 FQGNSA. The CDR3 DNA is TGTGCCAGCAGCTTAGAGGCTAGCGGGAGATTAAATGAGCAGTTCTTC. Translation: CASSLEASGRLNEQFF.

The chain has TRBV5-1 and TRBJ2-3; 14 bases align to TRBD2. Per germline, CDR1 SGHRS and CDR2 YFSETQ. The CDR3 is 18 amino acids. With V trimmed by 5 bases and J by 4 bases, 12 bases remained unmatched. The CDR3 DNA reads TGCGCCAGCAGAAATCCGGGACTAGCGGGAGTGGGCGCAGATACGCAGTATTTT. Protein product: CASRNPGLAGVGADTQYF. Full variable domain (missing parts from reference TRBV5-1 and TRBJ2-3): KAGVTQTPRYLIKTRGQQVTLSCSPISGHRSVSWYQQTPGQGLQFLFEYFSETQRNKGNFPGRFSGRQFSNSRSEMNVSTLELGDSALYLCASRNPGLAGVGADTQYFGPGTRLTVL.

The chain couples TRBV18 to TRBJ2-5; either TRBD1 or TRBD2 may supply D (5 bases each). V lost 4 bases to trimming and J lost 5 bases, with 23 bases between them. CDR3 length: 17 amino acids. Germline CDR1 reads KGHSH; CDR2 reads LQKENI. CDR3 region: CASSQTVTSGTPETQYF. CDR3 in DNA: TGTGCCAGCTCACAAACCGTGACTTCCGGGACCCCGGAGACCCAGTACTTC.

This clone occurred a few times. The chain uses TRBV5-1 and TRBJ1-1; 9 bases are a match to TRBD1. V shed 4 bases and J 3 bases; nucleotides not matched to a gene: 4. The CDR3 spans 14 residues. From germline, CDR1 is SGHRS and CDR2 YFSETQ. The DNA of the CDR3 is TGCGCCAGCAGCAACAGGGGGCCCGACACTGAAGCTTTCTTT. This gives the protein CASSNRGPDTEAFF.

The sample holds a few counts of this clone. The chain recombines TRBV6-6 with TRBJ2-6; 7 positions agree with TRBD1. The V gene's germline CDR1 is MNHNY and CDR2 SVGAGI (reference sequence). The CDR3 totals 15 residues. Losses at the gene ends were 6 bases for V and 2 bases for J; bases not matched to a gene: 4. CDR3 in amino acids: CASRSDRAGANVLTF. CDR3 bases: TGTGCCAGCAGGAGTGACAGGGCTGGGGCCAACGTCCTGACTTTC.

The gene calls are TRBV28 and TRBJ2-3; TRBD1 agrees at 9 bases. Looked up from germline, CDR1 is MDHEN and CDR2 is SYDVKM. The CDR3 sequence is 16 residues long. V shed 7 bases, J shed 2 bases, and the junction held 10 bases outside the gene matches. The CDR3 coding sequence is TGTGCCAGCATAACAGGGGGCATAGGTGTCACAGATACGCAGTATTTT. It codes for CASITGGIGVTDTQYF.